Listed below are T cell receptor beta chains from one sample, sequenced in a study of blood T cell repertoires in COVID-19. Clones were read by immunoSEQ multiplex PCR, and TCRdb kept only the in-frame ones, dropping some. The repertoire holds about 440,000 clones, approximately 88% seen once, with roughly 12% in the top ten. Specimen: peripheral blood. The receptors shown here come from a woman aged 45-59 years with COVID-19, enrolled during active disease. The CDR3 runs from the conserved cysteine through the conserved F or W. A D gene is named only where the DNA matches it firmly. Only part of the rows carry a size: once, few, many, or a class if the clone is expanded.

v_call	clone_size	d_call	j_call	cdr3_aa	cdr3_nt
TRBV19	.	.	TRBJ1-1	CASSIPRVLSNTEAFF	TGTGCCAGTAGTATCCCCAGGGTCCTATCGAACACTGAAGCTTTCTTT
TRBV9	once	TRBD1	TRBJ2-5	CASSVAGTGGRETQYF	TGTGCCAGCAGCGTAGCCGGGACAGGGGGCCGAGAGACCCAGTACTTC
TRBV7-8	.	.	TRBJ1-2	CASSLAPGPYGYTF	TGTGCCAGCAGCTTAGCGCCCGGTCCTTATGGCTACACCTTC
TRBV5-6	.	TRBD1	TRBJ2-3	CASTLDRARTDTQYF	TGTGCCAGCACCTTAGACAGGGCACGCACAGATACGCAGTATTTT
TRBV29-1	.	.	TRBJ1-1	CSVVDLRGAFF	TGCAGCGTTGTAGACCTCAGGGGAGCTTTCTTT
TRBV9	few	.	TRBJ2-2	CASSVVGDTGELFF	TGTGCCAGCAGCGTAGTGGGAGACACCGGGGAGCTGTTTTTT
TRBV19	.	.	TRBJ2-3	CATTQGIGTDTQYF	TGTGCCACCACGCAGGGGATTGGCACAGATACGCAGTATTTT
TRBV19	.	.	TRBJ2-1	CASSQQGYNEQFF	TGTGCCAGTAGTCAACAGGGATACAATGAGCAGTTCTTC
TRBV5-4	once	.	TRBJ2-2	CASSLDSTGELFF	TGTGCCAGCAGCTTAGACTCTACCGGGGAGCTGTTTTTT
TRBV28	.	.	TRBJ1-2	CASSFGQLMGYTF	TGTGCCAGCAGTTTTGGGCAGCTCATGGGCTACACCTTC
TRBV6-2/TRBV6-3	.	.	TRBJ1-5	CASSYDRNSNQPQHF	TGTGCCAGCAGTTACGACAGGAATAGCAATCAGCCCCAGCATTTT
TRBV11-2	.	TRBD1	TRBJ2-7	CASSIQGAGEQYF	TGTGCCAGCAGCATACAGGGGGCTGGCGAGCAGTACTTC
TRBV12-3/TRBV12-4	.	.	TRBJ1-6	CASSFGGAGPLHF	TGTGCCAGCAGTTTTGGGGGCGCGGGACCCCTCCACTTT
TRBV4-1	.	.	TRBJ1-1	CASSKQGRTEAFF	TGCGCCAGCAGCAAACAGGGAAGAACTGAAGCTTTCTTT
TRBV11-1	.	TRBD2	TRBJ2-2	CASSSQAGVNTGELFF	TGTGCCAGCAGCTCGCAAGCGGGGGTGAACACCGGGGAGCTGTTTTTT
TRBV4-2	.	TRBD1	TRBJ1-1	CASSLGQGPMNTEAFF	TGTGCCAGCAGCCTTGGACAGGGGCCCATGAACACTGAAGCTTTCTTT
TRBV30	.	.	TRBJ1-3	CAWSRGGAGGNTIYF	TGTGCCTGGAGTAGGGGGGGCGCGGGTGGAAACACCATATATTTT
TRBV19	.	TRBD1	TRBJ2-2	CASTPGQMNTGELFF	TGTGCCAGTACCCCGGGACAGATGAACACCGGGGAGCTGTTTTTT
TRBV7-9	.	TRBD1	TRBJ2-6	CASSPTGAGAANVLTF	TGTGCCAGCAGCCCAACAGGGGCAGGGGCAGCCAACGTCCTGACTTTC
TRBV19	.	.	TRBJ2-1	CASSILRATSYNEQFF	TGTGCCAGTAGTATTTTGCGGGCCACCTCCTACAATGAGCAGTTCTTC
TRBV20-1	.	.	TRBJ2-2	CSAVSTGELFF	TGCAGTGCTGTTAGCACCGGGGAGCTGTTTTTT
TRBV11-2	.	TRBD1	TRBJ2-1	CASSPDYSGQGFF	TGTGCCAGCAGCCCGGATTATAGCGGACAGGGGTTCTTC
TRBV11-2	.	TRBD1	TRBJ2-7	CASSLDLGTGSYEQYF	TGTGCCAGCAGCTTAGATCTGGGGACAGGATCCTACGAGCAGTACTTC
TRBV18	.	TRBD1	TRBJ2-1	CASSPPGQAREQFF	TGTGCCAGCTCACCTCCGGGACAGGCTCGTGAGCAGTTCTTC
TRBV6-1	.	.	TRBJ1-2	CASSEETGRYGYTF	TGTGCCAGCAGTGAAGAAACAGGCCGCTATGGCTACACCTTC
TRBV9	once	.	TRBJ2-1	CASSHRGSGGNEQFF	TGTGCCAGCAGCCATAGGGGCTCCGGGGGCAATGAGCAGTTCTTC
TRBV4-1	.	.	TRBJ2-7	CASRTLQGGNEQYF	TGCGCCAGCCGGACCCTACAGGGTGGGAACGAGCAGTACTTC
TRBV6-5	once	.	TRBJ2-7	CASMDSGIYEQYF	TGTGCCAGCATGGACAGCGGGATCTACGAGCAGTACTTC
TRBV18	.	.	TRBJ1-4	CASSPRQINEKLFF	TGTGCCAGCTCACCTCGACAGATTAATGAAAAACTGTTTTTT
TRBV29-1	.	TRBD1	TRBJ2-7	CSVAPRQGSLMYEQYF	TGCAGCGTCGCTCCTCGACAGGGATCCCTTATGTACGAGCAGTACTTC
TRBV13	.	.	TRBJ1-2	CASSLGSGTNYGYTF	TGTGCCAGCAGCTTAGGTTCGGGAACTAACTATGGCTACACCTTC
TRBV10-3	.	.	TRBJ2-7	CASRGSSSYEQYF	TGTGCCTCGCGGGGTTCCAGCTCCTACGAGCAGTACTTC
TRBV20-1	.	.	TRBJ1-1	CSASQDLDSKAFF	TGCAGTGCTAGTCAGGACCTGGACAGTAAAGCTTTCTTT
TRBV3-1/TRBV3-2	.	TRBD1	TRBJ1-2	CASSPRGDREGYTF	TGTGCCAGCAGCCCGCGGGGGGACAGGGAGGGCTACACCTTC
TRBV3-1/TRBV3-2	.	.	TRBJ2-7	CASSQAGRSREQYF	TGTGCCAGCAGCCAGGCGGGACGGTCGAGGGAGCAGTACTTC
TRBV18	.	TRBD1	TRBJ1-5	CASSLNQGAQDQPQHF	TGTGCCAGCTCTCTCAATCAGGGGGCGCAGGATCAGCCCCAGCATTTT
TRBV15	.	TRBD2	TRBJ2-7	CATSRGLAGGGGSYEQYF	TGTGCCACCAGCAGAGGGCTAGCGGGGGGCGGGGGCTCCTACGAGCAGTACTTC
TRBV19	.	.	TRBJ2-2	CASSIPPTTASLLNTGELFF	TGTGCCAGTAGTATTCCTCCGACGACGGCTAGTTTGTTGAACACCGGGGAGCTGTTTTTT
TRBV5-1	once	TRBD1	TRBJ1-1	CASSLGRDRGNTEAFF	TGCGCCAGCAGCTTGGGAAGGGACAGGGGTAACACTGAAGCTTTCTTT
TRBV4-2	.	.	TRBJ1-5	CASSQMTSGSNQPQHF	TGTGCCAGCAGCCAAATGACCTCGGGGAGCAATCAGCCCCAGCATTTT
TRBV13	.	TRBD1	TRBJ1-5	CASSLGTGGGQPQHF	TGTGCCAGCAGCTTAGGGACAGGGGGCGGGCAGCCCCAGCATTTT
TRBV7-3	.	.	TRBJ2-3	CASSLFSGTTYTQYF	TGTGCCAGCAGCTTATTTAGCGGAACCACATATACGCAGTATTTT
TRBV7-9	once	.	TRBJ1-3	CASSDTRTLSGNTIYF	TGTGCCAGCAGCGATACTAGGACCCTCTCTGGAAACACCATATATTTT
TRBV25-1	.	.	TRBJ2-7	CASSAPLTYEQYF	TGTGCCAGCAGTGCACCACTTACCTACGAGCAGTACTTC
TRBV24-1	.	.	TRBJ2-2	CATSPYGTGELFF	TGTGCCACCAGCCCCTACGGCACCGGGGAGCTGTTTTTT
TRBV10-3	once	TRBD1	TRBJ2-7	CAISEWGQGRYEQYF	TGTGCCATCAGTGAGTGGGGACAGGGTCGCTACGAGCAGTACTTC
TRBV10-2	few	.	TRBJ1-1	CASSDLNTEAFF	TGCGCCAGCAGTGACTTGAACACTGAAGCTTTCTTT